A selection of T cell receptor beta chains follows, all from one sample in a study of T cells in lung cancer brain metastases. Using immunoSEQ multiplex PCR, the repertoire was profiled, and TCRdb retains in-frame clones only, with some absent. The profile covers several thousand clones, with roughly 90% appearing a single time and 5.7% taken by the ten largest. The sequenced material came from tumor tissue from the primary lung tumor. The receptors here all came from a woman in her fifties or sixties with non-small cell lung cancer. CDR3s leave out the opening cysteine and the closing phenylalanine or tryptophan. The D gene is left open where the match is weak. Size tells how often a clone was seen (once, few, many) or the class of an expanded clone, and some rows leave it out.

cdr3_aa: ASSPEPGTDTQY
v_call: TRBV5-6
d_call: -
j_call: TRBJ2-3
clone_size: -

cdr3_aa: ASSLVNEQF
v_call: TRBV7-2
d_call: -
j_call: TRBJ2-1
clone_size: -

cdr3_aa: TSSQEVAGGPLNEQF
v_call: TRBV1
d_call: -
j_call: TRBJ2-1
clone_size: -

cdr3_aa: ASSKIGRLTIQY
v_call: TRBV21-1
d_call: -
j_call: TRBJ2-4
clone_size: -

cdr3_aa: ASSEGQGGNQPQH
v_call: TRBV7-2
d_call: TRBD1
j_call: TRBJ1-5
clone_size: -

cdr3_aa: ASSLGFSRGVTQETQY
v_call: TRBV27
d_call: -
j_call: TRBJ2-5
clone_size: -

cdr3_aa: ASTQPGREETGELF
v_call: TRBV10-2
d_call: -
j_call: TRBJ2-2
clone_size: -

cdr3_aa: ASSARNTGELF
v_call: TRBV9
d_call: -
j_call: TRBJ2-2
clone_size: -

cdr3_aa: ASSLGRGGIDEQY
v_call: TRBV5-1
d_call: -
j_call: TRBJ2-7
clone_size: -

cdr3_aa: ASSETSGNYNEQF
v_call: TRBV6-1
d_call: TRBD2
j_call: TRBJ2-1
clone_size: -

cdr3_aa: ASGNGGAREKLF
v_call: TRBV19
d_call: -
j_call: TRBJ1-4
clone_size: -

cdr3_aa: SVAESGANVLT
v_call: TRBV29-1
d_call: -
j_call: TRBJ2-6
clone_size: few

cdr3_aa: ASNPQGGQPQH
v_call: TRBV2
d_call: -
j_call: TRBJ1-5
clone_size: -

cdr3_aa: ASSRQANTEAF
v_call: TRBV6-1
d_call: -
j_call: TRBJ1-1
clone_size: -

cdr3_aa: ASSADRGGYGYT
v_call: TRBV4-2
d_call: TRBD1
j_call: TRBJ1-2
clone_size: -

cdr3_aa: ASSISQGAVYGYT
v_call: TRBV7-8
d_call: -
j_call: TRBJ1-2
clone_size: -

cdr3_aa: ASRLSWDGSTNYGYT
v_call: TRBV12-2
d_call: -
j_call: TRBJ1-2
clone_size: -

cdr3_aa: ASSPGTYKIEAF
v_call: TRBV5-1
d_call: -
j_call: TRBJ1-1
clone_size: once

cdr3_aa: ASSSTSGLDEQY
v_call: TRBV4-2
d_call: TRBD2
j_call: TRBJ2-7
clone_size: -

cdr3_aa: ASSLVSGSVDYEQY
v_call: TRBV7-9
d_call: TRBD2
j_call: TRBJ2-7
clone_size: -

cdr3_aa: ASSFSQGATNEKLF
v_call: TRBV5-6
d_call: TRBD1
j_call: TRBJ1-4
clone_size: once

cdr3_aa: ATWDRGSYEQY
v_call: TRBV27
d_call: TRBD1
j_call: TRBJ2-7
clone_size: -

cdr3_aa: SAAGTGKSGNTIY
v_call: TRBV29-1
d_call: TRBD1
j_call: TRBJ1-3
clone_size: -

cdr3_aa: ASSLEGQGRGKLF
v_call: TRBV5-1
d_call: TRBD1
j_call: TRBJ1-4
clone_size: -

cdr3_aa: ASSSPRDRQETQY
v_call: TRBV6-5
d_call: TRBD1
j_call: TRBJ2-5
clone_size: -

cdr3_aa: ASSEMGAKDYEQY
v_call: TRBV6-1
d_call: -
j_call: TRBJ2-7
clone_size: -

cdr3_aa: ASSGQGDNQPQH
v_call: TRBV9
d_call: TRBD1
j_call: TRBJ1-5
clone_size: -

cdr3_aa: ASSLVTPSPLH
v_call: TRBV5-5
d_call: -
j_call: TRBJ1-6
clone_size: -

cdr3_aa: ASSYSIQGAREQY
v_call: TRBV6-5
d_call: TRBD1
j_call: TRBJ2-7
clone_size: -

cdr3_aa: ASSVVSTNTEAF
v_call: TRBV9
d_call: -
j_call: TRBJ1-1
clone_size: -

cdr3_aa: ASSLAALVYEQY
v_call: TRBV5-5
d_call: -
j_call: TRBJ2-7
clone_size: -

cdr3_aa: SAGRGATGTDTQY
v_call: TRBV29-1
d_call: -
j_call: TRBJ2-3
clone_size: -

cdr3_aa: ASTSPGEYGYT
v_call: TRBV6-6
d_call: -
j_call: TRBJ1-2
clone_size: -

cdr3_aa: SVVSGQGLREQY
v_call: TRBV29-1
d_call: TRBD1
j_call: TRBJ2-7
clone_size: -

cdr3_aa: ASSLGGVSVYEQY
v_call: TRBV7-2
d_call: -
j_call: TRBJ2-7
clone_size: -

cdr3_aa: ASNEGGVSHEQY
v_call: TRBV10-3
d_call: -
j_call: TRBJ2-7
clone_size: -

cdr3_aa: AWGVSDTEAF
v_call: TRBV30
d_call: -
j_call: TRBJ1-1
clone_size: -

cdr3_aa: ARSNKNPLNTGELF
v_call: TRBV5-3
d_call: -
j_call: TRBJ2-2
clone_size: -

cdr3_aa: ASSLWGYGTEAF
v_call: TRBV5-6
d_call: -
j_call: TRBJ1-1
clone_size: once

cdr3_aa: ASKEGDSHTEAF
v_call: TRBV27
d_call: TRBD1
j_call: TRBJ1-1
clone_size: -

cdr3_aa: ASSLGAGIGTDTQY
v_call: TRBV11-2
d_call: TRBD2
j_call: TRBJ2-3
clone_size: -

cdr3_aa: SVKGLAGGYNEQF
v_call: TRBV29-1
d_call: TRBD2
j_call: TRBJ2-1
clone_size: few

cdr3_aa: ASSLAASGVTDTQY
v_call: TRBV7-8
d_call: TRBD2
j_call: TRBJ2-3
clone_size: -

cdr3_aa: ASSFGQMNTKAF
v_call: TRBV11-2
d_call: -
j_call: TRBJ1-1
clone_size: -

cdr3_aa: ASNVGTSGRVRLNEQF
v_call: TRBV14
d_call: TRBD2
j_call: TRBJ2-1
clone_size: -

cdr3_aa: SVDGEEVTDTQY
v_call: TRBV29-1
d_call: -
j_call: TRBJ2-3
clone_size: few

cdr3_aa: ASSAGGGMGIGANVLT
v_call: TRBV7-3
d_call: TRBD2
j_call: TRBJ2-6
clone_size: -

cdr3_aa: ASSTSGLTEAF
v_call: TRBV7-3
d_call: -
j_call: TRBJ1-1
clone_size: -

cdr3_aa: ASSSPGSITNEQF
v_call: TRBV9
d_call: -
j_call: TRBJ2-1
clone_size: -

cdr3_aa: ASSTRTSGTYNEQF
v_call: TRBV19
d_call: TRBD2
j_call: TRBJ2-1
clone_size: -

cdr3_aa: AWSRLAGITSYNEQF
v_call: TRBV30
d_call: TRBD2
j_call: TRBJ2-1
clone_size: -